A single sample gave rise to the 18 T cell receptor beta chains below, sequenced in a study of regulatory T cells in long-lasting Graves disease. The time point denotes: newly diagnosed GD, antithyroid drugs for less than 3 months. With RNA extracted from PBMCs as input, the TCR library was made. Assembly of TCR beta libraries relied on iRepertoire HTBI primers together with Arm-PCR of CDR3 regions. TCRdb itself ran the multiplex PCR reads through MiXCR, one entry per CDR3 protein. Found here are 300,000 to 400,000 distinct CDR3 sequences, approximately 15% of them singletons; the top ten hold roughly 30%. The same data also contributed to another study, on T cells in Graves' hyperthyroidism and ophthalmopathy.

The sample consisted of peripheral blood mononuclear cells (PBMCs), taken at new diagnosis, from a patient treated with antithyroid drugs. The receptors shown here come from a middle-aged man with Graves disease.

This clonotype has more than one count but fewer than ten. A much larger clonotype is one base distant, so this may be a read error. The chain combines TRBV20-1 with TRBJ2-3; D gene unclear. Germline CDR1 DFQATT, CDR2 SNEGSKA (reference sequence). The CDR3 loop spans 15 amino acids. The CDR3 here is CSVRASVSRRDTQYF. CDR3 bases: TGCAGTGTTAGAGCTTCGGTGAGTCGCCGGGATACGCAGTATTTT.

This clonotype was counted many times. The gene calls are TRBV7-7 and TRBJ2-1, with 10 bases aligning to TRBD2. Germline CDR1 and CDR2: SSHAT and FNYEAQ (reference sequence). The CDR3 has 17 amino acids. The V segment lost 1 base and the J segment 3 bases; nucleotides outside the gene matches: 6. The CDR3 nucleotides are TGTGCCAGCAGCTTAGTGGCTAGCGGGGGCTTCTACAATGAGCAGTTCTTC. Translating it yields CASSLVASGGFYNEQFF.

In this sample, this clonotype turned up many times. The chain has TRBV20-1 and TRBJ1-3; tentatively, D is TRBD1 (5 bases). The CDR3 loop spans 14 amino acids. Germline CDR1 reads DFQATT; CDR2 reads SNEGSKA (reference sequence). The germline V and J ends were trimmed by 2 bases and 4 bases, with 12 bases remaining between them. The CDR3 nucleotides are TGCAGTGCTAGACCCAGGGAGGCAGGAAACACCATATATTTT. Translation gives CSARPREAGNTIYF.

Ten or more counts support this clonotype. This chain's CDR3 is CASSFQFLYEQYF. The CDR3 nucleotides are TGTGCCAGCAGCTTCCAGTTTCTCTACGAGCAGTACTTC. The chain employs TRBV7-2 and TRBJ2-7, with no clear D. This CDR3 spans 13 amino acids. Germline CDR1 is SGHTA and CDR2 is FQGNSA. Between the trimmed V and J ends, which lost 3 bases and 3 bases, there was a span of 9 bases.

This clonotype appeared many times. This sequence joins TRBV10-2 and TRBJ1-2; 7 nucleotides line up with TRBD1. Germline CDR1 reads WSHSY; CDR2 reads SAAADI. Trimming took 5 bases from V and 5 from J; bases not matched to a gene: 5. The CDR3 loop spans 13 amino acids. CDR3 in DNA: TGCGCCAGCAGTCCCGAACAGGGGTATGGCTACACCTTC. Encoded protein: CASSPEQGYGYTF.

The V call is TRBV9, the J call TRBJ2-5; 11 positions agree with TRBD2. The tail of the sequence fits TRBJ2-1 better, so the J call may be wrong. The CDR3 totals 15 residues. Germline lookup yields CDR1 SGDLS and CDR2 YYNGEE. CDR3 coding DNA: TGTGCCAGCAGCGTATTCTCTAGCGGGGGGAATGAGCAGTTCTTC. It encodes CASSVFSSGGNEQFF.

This clonotype was detected only once. The chain uses TRBV4-1 and TRBJ1-4; D is ambiguous. This CDR3 spans 14 amino acids. Germline loops: CDR1 MGHRA, CDR2 YSYEKL. The V end lost 3 bases, the J end lost 2 bases, and 7 bases lay between the germline ends. DNA for the CDR3: TGCGCCAGCAGCCAGGTGGGGACTAATGAAAAACTGTTTTTT. The encoded protein is CASSQVGTNEKLFF.

As to this clonotype: This clone may be a read error of a much larger clone one base away. J is TRBJ1-6 and V is TRBV7-8, with TRBD1 matching 8 bases. Unmatched junction bases numbered 13, after V lost 5 bases and J lost 10 bases. CDR1 and CDR2 from the germline V gene are SGHVS and FQNEAQ. The CDR3 runs 16 residues. The CDR3 spells CASSPSAGTGRSPLHF. DNA of the CDR3: TGTGCCAGCAGCCCCTCTGCCGGGACAGGTCGCTCACCCCTCCACTTT. Complete variable domain (other parts from reference TRBV7-8 and TRBJ1-6): GAGVSQSPRYKVAKRGQDVALRCDPISGHVSLFWYQQALGQGPEFLTYFQNEAQLDKSGLPSDRFFAERPEGSVSTLKIQRTQQEDSAVYLCASSPSAGTGRSPLHFGNGTRLTVT.

Comment on this clonotype: The junction differs from germline at one of its ends, possibly a read error. The chain couples TRBV18 to TRBJ1-2; no clear D. This CDR3 contains 17 residues. From germline, CDR1 is KGHSH and CDR2 LQKENI. Here the CDR3 reads CASSPSSPAGPDIKTDF. DNA for the CDR3: TGTGCCAGCTCACCATCCTCTCCGGCCGGCCCAGACATAAAAACAGACTTC.

The gene calls are TRBV12-3 or TRBV12-4 and TRBJ2-5; the match to TRBD2 covers 12 bases. J gave up 1 base and V 4 bases, and 4 bases lay outside the gene matches. This CDR3 is 16 amino acids long. DNA for the CDR3: TGTGCCAGCAGTTGGCTAGCGGGGGGGCCCCAAGAGACCCAGTACTTC. As protein: CASSWLAGGPQETQYF.

This clonotype was counted ten times or more. CDR3 sequence (DNA): TGCGCCAGCAGCCAAGATCTAGGGGCAGGGGGTGGTGAAAAACTGTTTTTT. As protein: CASSQDLGAGGGEKLFF. The chain carries TRBV4-3 and TRBJ1-4; 7 bases agree with TRBD1. The V gene end was trimmed by 0 bases and the J gene end by 7 bases; junction bases not matched to a gene: 11. CDR3 length: 17 residues. Germline V gene lookup returns CDR1 LGHNA and CDR2 YSLEER.

This clonotype was observed at least ten times. V is TRBV3-1 and J is TRBJ1-1; TRBD1 aligns across 12 bases. Germline CDR1 reads LGHDT; CDR2 reads YNNKEL (reference sequence). The CDR3 extends over 14 amino acids. V shed 9 bases, J shed 5 bases, and the junction held 7 bases outside the gene matches. This chain's CDR3 is CASRGTGGNTEAFF. In DNA form, the CDR3 reads TGTGCCAGTCGGGGGACAGGGGGCAATACTGAAGCTTTCTTT.

This clonotype was seen at least ten times. J is TRBJ2-2 and V is TRBV27; D is perhaps TRBD1 or TRBD2 (6 bases each). V lost 4 bases, J lost 0 bases, and 9 bases lay in between. Germline V CDR1 and CDR2: MNHEY, SMNVEV (reference sequence). The CDR3 runs to 15 residues. CDR3 sequence: CASSSGAANTGELFF. DNA of the CDR3: TGTGCCAGCAGTTCGGGGGCCGCGAACACCGGGGAGCTGTTTTTT.

Note on this clonotype: It may be a read error: a sequence one base away is much more abundant. The V and J genes are TRBV3-1 and TRBJ1-1; TRBD1 might be the D (6 bases). There are 14 residues in the CDR3. V was clipped by 7 bases and J by 3 bases, with 15 bases between them. The germline CDR1 and CDR2 sequences are LGHDT and YNNKEL (reference sequence). The CDR3 DNA is TGTGCCAGCAACCCTACAGGGTGGTACACTGAAGCTTTCTTT. Amino acids: CASNPTGWYTEAFF.

This clonotype was detected only a few times. The rearrangement joins TRBV6-2 or TRBV6-3 to TRBJ2-5, with D possibly being TRBD1 or TRBD2 (5 bases each). Germline V gene lookup returns CDR1 MNHEY and CDR2 SVGEGT. The CDR3 is made up of 16 amino acids. The ends were cut back, 5 bases at V and 4 bases at J, with 20 bases in the middle. The CDR3 DNA reads TGTGCCAGCAGTGCCCTCCCCGGGGCAGGATCAGAGACCCAGTACTTC. Protein sequence: CASSALPGAGSETQYF.

This clonotype came up many times. One junction end disagrees with the germline gene, perhaps due to a read error. The gene calls are TRBV12-3 or TRBV12-4 and TRBJ2-7; perhaps D is TRBD1 or TRBD2 (5 bases each). The CDR3 has 14 residues. The CDR3 here is CASKFERGSDEQYF. CDR3 DNA: TGTGCCAGCAAATTCGAGAGGGGCTCCGACGAGCAGTACTTC.

Ten or more counts support this clonotype. The V call is TRBV6-2 or TRBV6-3, the J call TRBJ2-1, with D possibly matching TRBD2 (5 bases). Germline V gives CDR1 MNHEY, CDR2 SVGEGT. CDR3 length equals 12 residues. Trimming cost V 4 bases and J 7 bases, with 8 bases left between them. The CDR3 reads CASSWRRNEQFF. Written as DNA, the CDR3 is TGTGCCAGCAGTTGGCGGAGGAATGAGCAGTTCTTC.

This chain links TRBV24-1 with TRBJ2-2; no clear D gene. Deletions cut 5 bases from V and 0 bases from J, with 0 bases between. The CDR3 has 12 amino acids. The germline V gene has CDR1 KGHDR and CDR2 SFDVKD. The CDR3, as DNA: TGTGCCACCAGTGCGAACACCGGGGAGCTGTTTTTT. It yields the protein CATSANTGELFF.